Listed below are T cell receptor beta chains from one sample, sequenced in a study of T-cell memory formation after mild COVID-19. Each CDR3 protein is one row after TCRdb ran MiXCR on the 5' RACE reads. The repertoire holds a few hundred thousand distinct CDR3 sequences, with 19% as singletons. The sequenced sample was PBMCs or a T cell subset sorted from them (not recorded which). The receptors here all came from a man between 18 and 29 years old who had mild COVID-19 (a few samples of this study predate the infection). Cell type and time point are not known. Both conserved end residues are part of each CDR3. Fields, in order: J gene, V gene, CDR3 protein.

TRBJ2-1	TRBV23-1	CASSQILGQGNNEQFF
TRBJ2-3	TRBV4-2	CASSQGPGLAESTDTQYF
TRBJ2-7	TRBV6-2/TRBV6-3	CASGDSFYEQYF
TRBJ2-5	TRBV30	CARRLPAGLGETQYF
TRBJ1-6	TRBV20-1	CSAKDSLSYNSPLHF
TRBJ2-3	TRBV2	CASSETTRVDTQYF
TRBJ2-2	TRBV6-4	CASRGTANTGELFF
TRBJ1-3	TRBV5-1	CASSSTGTGNTIYF
TRBJ1-2	TRBV6-5	CASNPFRTGPGGYTF
TRBJ1-6	TRBV6-5	CASSYMVQGANSPLHF
TRBJ2-5	TRBV12-3/TRBV12-4	CASSLVVEGTKTQYF
TRBJ1-1	TRBV7-3	CASSTHRGENTEAFF
TRBJ1-2	TRBV4-3	CASSQPDRESGYTF
TRBJ2-5	TRBV7-3	CASSLGAGGNQETQYF
TRBJ1-2	TRBV5-6	CASSRQGPGYGYTF
TRBJ1-1	TRBV10-3	CAIRRDGNTEAFF
TRBJ1-6	TRBV27	CASSYFWTGSSYNSPLHF
TRBJ2-1	TRBV6-5	CASRGFSSYNEQFF
TRBJ1-1	TRBV7-2	CASSTPSPSAEDTEAFF
TRBJ1-2	TRBV5-1	CASSLVRSSRDYGYTF
TRBJ1-1	TRBV7-6	CASSLSSWGSDTEAFF
TRBJ2-3	TRBV27	CASSLTIESTDTQYF
TRBJ2-7	TRBV10-2	CASLRGGFYEQYF
TRBJ2-7	TRBV20-1	CSAHSGRGGREQYF
TRBJ2-5	TRBV5-4	CASSLAAGGVKETQYF
TRBJ2-1	TRBV2	CASRAGLAGNEQFF
TRBJ2-6	TRBV12-3/TRBV12-4	CASSLSISGANVLTF
TRBJ1-6	TRBV12-3/TRBV12-4	CASREGGSPLHF
TRBJ2-7	TRBV7-2	CASLRQPSGHSYEQYF
TRBJ2-5	TRBV5-1	CASSQTSGGSETQYF
TRBJ1-6	TRBV6-5	CASRPDGANSPLHF
TRBJ1-2	TRBV7-9	CASSLAPKRPQGSHGYTF
TRBJ2-3	TRBV4-1	CASSQVSGGLYTDTQYF
TRBJ2-2	TRBV6-5	CASSKQTGDLTGELFF
TRBJ1-1	TRBV10-3	CAISDLGKNTEAFF
TRBJ2-1	TRBV2	CASSVETENEQFF
TRBJ2-2	TRBV5-1	CASSLAAVANTGELFF
TRBJ2-2	TRBV7-3	CASSLASGGYTGELFF
TRBJ2-1	TRBV2	CASSRDRGFKDEQFF
TRBJ1-2	TRBV4-1	CASSPAPGANSNYGYTF
TRBJ2-7	TRBV4-1	CASSQEPYGQEQYF
TRBJ2-1	TRBV28	CASSVVWGNEQFF
TRBJ2-1	TRBV7-3	CASSLSPLGFSGNEQFF
TRBJ2-2	TRBV23-1	CASTSGAPGELFF
TRBJ2-2	TRBV11-1	CASSPGTGNTGELFF